This TCR beta chain was sequenced in a study of blood T cell repertoires in COVID-19. Overall study: Spain, Italy and the United States supplied samples that represented acute and convalescent COVID-19.

From germline, CDR1 is SGHRS and CDR2 YFSETQ. The CDR3 consists of 15 residues. V shed 0 bases and J shed 0 bases, with 9 bases lying between them. Original data processing: Reference gene primer amplification in the assay estimated nucleated cell counts. Method: immunoSEQ multiplex PCR; TCRdb's copy keeps in-frame clones and lacks some. V, J and clone size reflect that table, while D and trimming were determined from the DNA. This table holds over 300,000 clones, 65% to 90% found once. This TCR derives from a human donor in a cohort sampled during active COVID-19. Sequencing was carried out using peripheral blood. This chain uses TRBV5-1 with TRBJ1-1; TRBD1 might be the D (6 bases). The CDR3 region has the DNA TGCGCCAGCAGCTTGGAGACAGGAGTGAACACTGAAGCTTTCTTT. It is translated as CASSLETGVNTEAFF. The entire variable domain, with the rest obtained from reference TRBV5-1 and TRBJ1-1, is as follows: KAGVTQTPRYLIKTRGQQVTLSCSPISGHRSVSWYQQTPGQGLQFLFEYFSETQRNKGNFPGRFSGRQFSNSRSEMNVSTLELGDSALYLCASSLETGVNTEAFFGQGTRLTVV.